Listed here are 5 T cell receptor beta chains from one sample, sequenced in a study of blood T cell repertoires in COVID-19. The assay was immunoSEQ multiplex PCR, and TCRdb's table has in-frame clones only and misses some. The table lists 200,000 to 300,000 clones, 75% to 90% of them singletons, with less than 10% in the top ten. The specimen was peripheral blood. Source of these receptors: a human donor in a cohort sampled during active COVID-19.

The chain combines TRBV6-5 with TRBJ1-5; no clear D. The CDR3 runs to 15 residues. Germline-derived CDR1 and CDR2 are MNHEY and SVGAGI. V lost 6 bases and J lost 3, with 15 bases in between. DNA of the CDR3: TGTGCCAGCAGACCATATGACGGGGACAATCAGCCCCAGCATTTT. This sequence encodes CASRPYDGDNQPQHF.

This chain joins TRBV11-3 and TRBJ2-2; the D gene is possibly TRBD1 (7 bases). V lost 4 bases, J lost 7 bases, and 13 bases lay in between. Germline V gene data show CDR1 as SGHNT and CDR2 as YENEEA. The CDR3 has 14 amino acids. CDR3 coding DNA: TGTGCCAGCAGCTCCAACAGGGGAGGCGGGGAGCTGTTTTTT. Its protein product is CASSSNRGGGELFF.

CDR3 nucleotides: TGTGCCAGCAGCGTACCGGGTAGTGGCTACACCTTC. Translated: CASSVPGSGYTF. This chain connects TRBV9 to TRBJ1-2; D is undetermined. Deletions cut 1 base from V and 7 bases from J, with 8 bases between. Germline V lookup: CDR1 SGDLS, CDR2 YYNGEE. The CDR3 totals 12 residues.

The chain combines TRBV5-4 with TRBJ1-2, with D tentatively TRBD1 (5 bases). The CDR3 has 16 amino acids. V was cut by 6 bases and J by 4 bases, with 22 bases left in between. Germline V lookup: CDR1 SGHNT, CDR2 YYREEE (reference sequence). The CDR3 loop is CASNPGVRGNFYGYTF. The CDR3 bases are TGTGCCAGCAACCCGGGGGTACGGGGGAATTTCTATGGCTACACCTTC.

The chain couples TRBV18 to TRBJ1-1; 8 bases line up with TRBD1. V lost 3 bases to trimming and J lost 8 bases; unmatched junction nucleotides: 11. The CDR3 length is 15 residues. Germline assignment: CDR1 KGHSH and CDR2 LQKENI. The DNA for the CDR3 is TGTGCCAGCTCACCTTATTCTCACCGGGACAGGGAAGCTTTCTTT. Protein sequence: CASSPYSHRDREAFF.